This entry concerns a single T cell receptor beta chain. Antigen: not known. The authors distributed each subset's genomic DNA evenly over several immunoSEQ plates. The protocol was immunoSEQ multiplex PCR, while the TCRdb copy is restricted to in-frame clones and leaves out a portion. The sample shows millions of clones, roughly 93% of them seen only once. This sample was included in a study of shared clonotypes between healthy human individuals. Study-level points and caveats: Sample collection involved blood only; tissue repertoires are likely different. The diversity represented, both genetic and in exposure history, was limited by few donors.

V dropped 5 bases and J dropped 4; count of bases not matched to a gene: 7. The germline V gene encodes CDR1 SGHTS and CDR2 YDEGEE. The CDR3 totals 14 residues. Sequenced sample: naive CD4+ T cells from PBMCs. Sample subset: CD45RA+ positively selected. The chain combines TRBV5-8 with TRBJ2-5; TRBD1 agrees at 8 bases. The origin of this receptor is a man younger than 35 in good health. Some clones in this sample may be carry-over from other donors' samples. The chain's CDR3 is CASSPDRARETQYF. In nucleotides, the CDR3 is TGTGCCAGCAGTCCGGACAGGGCCCGAGAGACCCAGTACTTC.